These 32 T cell receptor beta chains were sequenced from one sample in a study of T cell changes during pregnancy in multiple sclerosis. The data were produced by immunoSEQ multiplex PCR, yet TCRdb's version contains in-frame clones alone and is incomplete. The sample lists roughly 49,000 clones, more than 85% seen once, with under 6% in the top ten. The sequencing here drew on CD8+ T cells from peripheral blood mononuclear cells, taken in the first trimester of pregnancy. These TCRs come from a female donor with multiple sclerosis, enrolled in a pregnancy study.

This rearrangement joins TRBV5-6 to TRBJ2-5; 11 nucleotides line up with TRBD2. Germline CDR1 is SGHDT and CDR2 is YYEEEE. CDR3 size: 15 residues. V dropped 3 bases and J dropped 1; count of bases not matched to a gene: 2. CDR3 DNA sequence: TGTGCCAGCAGCTCGGGACTAGCGGCCCAAGAGACCCAGTACTTC. Translated: CASSSGLAAQETQYF.

This clone was seen just once. The chain has TRBV6-5 and TRBJ2-7; 8 positions agree with TRBD1. The V and J ends lost 2 bases and 4 bases, in that order; junction bases with no gene match: 7. Germline assignment: CDR1 MNHEY and CDR2 SVGAGI. CDR3 length: 15 amino acids. CDR3 loop: CASSYGAGGLYEQYF. In nucleotides, the CDR3 is TGTGCCAGCAGTTACGGGGCAGGGGGCTTGTACGAGCAGTACTTC.

V and J are TRBV5-5 and TRBJ2-7; perhaps TRBD2 as D (6 bases). The CDR3 loop spans 17 amino acids. Germline lookup yields CDR1 SGHKS and CDR2 YYEKEE (reference sequence). With 0 bases removed from V and 0 bases from J, the gap between germline ends came to 16 bases. CDR3 residues: CASSLEAGLWYSYEQYF. The CDR3 coding sequence is TGTGCCAGCAGCTTGGAGGCGGGACTCTGGTACTCCTACGAGCAGTACTTC.

The CDR3 DNA is TGTGCCAGCTTCGGACAGGGGGCCGTATACTATGGCTACACCTTC. It encodes CASFGQGAVYYGYTF. The chain has TRBV5-4 and TRBJ1-2; TRBD1 aligns across 11 bases. V shed 7 bases and J 3 bases; nucleotides not matched to a gene: 8. CDR1 and CDR2 from the germline V gene are SGHNT and YYREEE (reference sequence). The CDR3 covers 15 residues.

The sample holds one count of this clone. The chain uses TRBV7-9 and TRBJ1-1, with unresolved D. V was pared by 1 base and J by 2 bases, with 5 bases between. The CDR3 sequence is 13 residues long. Germline CDR1 reads SEHNR; CDR2 reads FQNEAQ (reference sequence). The CDR3 spells CASSLVVNTEAFF. DNA of the CDR3: TGTGCCAGCAGCTTAGTAGTAAACACTGAAGCTTTCTTT.

The chain combines TRBV4-1 with TRBJ2-1; D is unclear. CDR1 is MGHRA, CDR2 YSYEKL, per germline. V lost 0 bases, J lost 4 bases, and 4 bases lay in between. CDR3 length: 13 residues. The CDR3 spells CASSQEQYNEQFF. The CDR3 coding sequence is TGCGCCAGCAGCCAAGAACAGTACAATGAGCAGTTCTTC.

This chain links TRBV7-2 with TRBJ1-1; 12 nucleotides align to TRBD1. The CDR3 totals 15 residues. Trimming cost V 7 bases and J 4 bases; bases outside gene matches: 7. The germline V gene has CDR1 SGHTA and CDR2 FQGNSA. This chain's CDR3 is CASTSGQGAVTEAFF. For the CDR3, the DNA is TGTGCCAGCACGTCGGGACAGGGGGCGGTCACTGAAGCTTTCTTT.

The CDR3 bases are TGTGCCAGCAGCAAATACAGGGGACCCTACGAGCAGTACTTC. Its translation is CASSKYRGPYEQYF. The rearrangement uses TRBV5-5 and TRBJ2-7; 7 bases are a match to TRBD1. With V trimmed by 4 bases and J by 2 bases, 6 bases remained unmatched. This CDR3 contains 14 residues. Germline CDR1 is SGHKS and CDR2 is YYEKEE (reference sequence). The variable domain in full, completed from reference TRBV5-5 and TRBJ2-7, reads DAGVTQSPTHLIKTRGQQVTLRCSPISGHKSVSWYQQVLGQGPQFIFQYYEKEERGRGNFPDRFSARQFPNYSSELNVNALLLGDSALYLCASSKYRGPYEQYFGPGTRLTVT.

The chain is built from TRBV19 and TRBJ1-2, with a possible D match to TRBD1 (5 bases). Germline V gene lookup returns CDR1 LNHDA and CDR2 SQIVND (reference sequence). The V and J ends lost 4 bases and 1 base respectively, with 7 bases between them. This CDR3 comprises 13 residues. CDR3 coding DNA: TGTGCCAGTAGTACAGGGCTTAACTATGGCTACACCTTC. It specifies CASSTGLNYGYTF. Together with reference TRBV19 and TRBJ1-2, the CDR3 gives the full variable domain: DGGITQSPKYLFRKEGQNVTLSCEQNLNHDAMYWYRQDPGQGLRLIYYSQIVNDFQKGDIAEGYSVSREKKESFPLTVTSAQKNPTAFYLCASSTGLNYGYTFGSGTRLTVV.

The CDR3 bases are TGTGCCAGCAGCCACGGCACTGAAGCTTTCTTT. Its translation: CASSHGTEAFF. The chain employs TRBV7-3 and TRBJ1-1; D remains unclear. Germline CDR1 is SGHTA and CDR2 is FQGTGA. The length of the CDR3 is 11 residues. The ends were cut back, 5 bases at V and 4 bases at J, with 5 bases in the middle.

The chain is built from TRBV13 and TRBJ2-7, with 7 bases that match TRBD2. The germline V gene encodes CDR1 PRHDT and CDR2 FYEKMQ (reference sequence). The CDR3 loop spans 15 amino acids. J was trimmed by 1 base and V by 5 bases; bases with no gene match: 8. The CDR3 region has the DNA TGTGCCAGCAGCCCCGGACTAGGCGGTTCCTACGAGCAGTACTTC. As protein: CASSPGLGGSYEQYF.

V gene TRBV11-3 combines with J gene TRBJ2-7; D perhaps matches TRBD1 (5 bases). The CDR3 is made up of 16 amino acids. Germline lookup yields CDR1 SGHNT and CDR2 YENEEA. Trimming took 3 bases from V and 0 from J, leaving 15 bases between them. The CDR3 loop is CASSFRLHRNSYEQYF. In DNA, the CDR3 is TGTGCCAGCAGCTTCCGTCTCCACAGGAACTCCTACGAGCAGTACTTC.

The V and J genes are TRBV7-8 and TRBJ2-3; D ambiguous. Trimming left V 4 bases short and J 0 bases short, with 11 bases between. The CDR3 sequence is 15 residues long. From germline, CDR1 is SGHVS and CDR2 FQNEAQ. CDR3 protein: CASSYSRTSTDTQYF. CDR3 DNA: TGTGCCAGCAGCTATTCTAGAACTAGCACAGATACGCAGTATTTT. Drawing the rest from reference TRBV7-8 and TRBJ2-3, the complete variable domain is GAGVSQSPRYKVAKRGQDVALRCDPISGHVSLFWYQQALGQGPEFLTYFQNEAQLDKSGLPSDRFFAERPEGSVSTLKIQRTQQEDSAVYLCASSYSRTSTDTQYFGPGTRLTVL.

This clone appeared once. The rearrangement uses TRBV4-1 and TRBJ2-7; 9 nucleotides align to TRBD1. In germline, CDR1 is MGHRA, CDR2 YSYEKL. The CDR3 contains 19 residues. Losses at the gene ends were 0 bases for V and 0 bases for J; bases not matched to a gene: 12. The CDR3 nucleotides are TGCGCCAGCAGCCAAGATTCTAACTCTGGGACAGGGATCTCCTACGAGCAGTACTTC. Translated, it gives CASSQDSNSGTGISYEQYF.

This chain uses TRBV5-1 with TRBJ2-7; D is unresolved. The V gene lost 0 bases and the J gene lost 2 bases, with 6 bases spanning the gap. Germline lookup yields CDR1 SGHRS and CDR2 YFSETQ. The CDR3 consists of 13 residues. CDR3 DNA sequence: TGCGCCAGCAGCTTGGGTCTTCCCTACGAGCAGTACTTC. It specifies CASSLGLPYEQYF.

The J gene is TRBJ2-7, the V gene TRBV10-3; the D gene is possibly TRBD2 (6 bases). CDR1 is ENHRY, CDR2 SYGVKD, per germline. Trimming cost V 0 bases and J 6 bases, with 9 bases left between them. This CDR3 spans 13 amino acids. DNA for the CDR3: TGTGCCATCAGTGAGTCTGGAGGGATCGAGCAGTACTTC. It yields the protein CAISESGGIEQYF.

J is TRBJ2-7 and V is TRBV13; maybe TRBD2 (6 bases). There are 14 residues in the CDR3. CDR1 and CDR2 (germline): PRHDT, FYEKMQ (reference sequence). The V and J ends lost 4 bases and 3 bases respectively, with 13 bases between them. The CDR3 is CASSSSGLLYEQYF. CDR3 bases: TGTGCCAGCAGCTCCTCGGGACTCCTCTACGAGCAGTACTTC.

This clone has a handful of counts. The chain carries TRBV10-3 and TRBJ2-5; D remains ambiguous. The CDR3 runs 14 residues. Trimming cost V 0 bases and J 13 bases, with 18 bases left between them. Germline V gene sequence: CDR1 ENHRY, CDR2 SYGVKD. The CDR3 here is CAISESLVASSLYF. CDR3 nucleotide sequence: TGTGCCATCAGTGAGTCGTTGGTAGCATCGAGTCTGTACTTC.

The chain uses TRBV2 and TRBJ2-1, with 10 bases that match TRBD2. The ends lost 4 bases at V and 7 bases at J; junction bases unmatched: 16. The CDR3 has 18 amino acids. Germline CDR1 is SNHLY and CDR2 is FYNNEI. The CDR3 reads CASSGTKTSGLSMNEQFF. In DNA form, the CDR3 reads TGTGCCAGCAGTGGAACGAAGACTAGCGGGTTATCAATGAATGAGCAGTTCTTC.

To note about this clone: Additional DNA sequences in this sample encode the identical CDR3. The chain has TRBV5-1 and TRBJ2-1; 7 positions match TRBD2. CDR1 SGHRS and CDR2 YFSETQ come from the germline V gene. CDR3 length equals 15 residues. V lost 1 base to trimming and J lost 6 bases; unmatched junction nucleotides: 7. The CDR3 reads CASSLLAGEGNEQFF. CDR3 nucleotide sequence: TGCGCCAGCAGCTTGCTGGCGGGAGAGGGCAATGAGCAGTTCTTC.

This clone has just one count. The chain carries TRBV6-5 and TRBJ1-1; D unresolved. This CDR3 is built from 15 residues. The germline CDR1 and CDR2 sequences are MNHEY and SVGAGI. Trimming took off 5 bases at V and 0 bases at J, with 13 bases between the two ends. Written as DNA, the CDR3 is TGTGCCAGCAGTCGGATGGGCAGTATGAACACTGAAGCTTTCTTT. This translates into CASSRMGSMNTEAFF.

The chain employs TRBV28 and TRBJ1-1, with TRBD1 as a possible D gene (6 bases). Germline V lookup: CDR1 MDHEN, CDR2 SYDVKM. The CDR3 consists of 16 residues. Trimming left V 6 bases short and J 1 base short, with 18 bases between. CDR3 in DNA: TGTGCCAGCAGCTTCAAGCCCCCAGGGGAGAACACTGAAGCTTTCTTT. This codes for CASSFKPPGENTEAFF.

The rearrangement links TRBV27 to TRBJ2-7; 9 nucleotides match TRBD1. The CDR3 runs to 15 residues. The V and J ends lost 3 bases and 1 base, in that order; junction bases with no gene match: 4. Germline CDR1 is MNHEY and CDR2 is SMNVEV (reference sequence). The CDR3 loop reads CASSLSGQGSYEQYF. CDR3 DNA: TGTGCCAGCAGTTTGTCGGGACAGGGATCCTACGAGCAGTACTTC.

The rearrangement links TRBV9 to TRBJ2-5; the match to TRBD2 covers 7 bases. CDR3 length: 15 residues. CDR1 and CDR2 (germline): SGDLS, YYNGEE. V lost 0 bases, J lost 4 bases, and 6 bases stayed unmatched. The CDR3 DNA reads as TGTGCCAGCAGCGTAGATGGGGGGAGGGCAGAGACCCAGTACTTC. It encodes CASSVDGGRAETQYF.

This clone was counted between two and nine times. The chain is built from TRBV7-9 and TRBJ1-2; D gene uncertain. The CDR3 is 13 amino acids. Germline V lookup: CDR1 SEHNR, CDR2 FQNEAQ (reference sequence). V gave up 5 bases and J gave up 7 bases, with 14 bases separating them. This chain's CDR3 is CASSQVPGAGYTF. For the CDR3, the DNA is TGTGCCAGCAGCCAGGTCCCCGGTGCTGGCTACACCTTC.

J is TRBJ2-1 and V is TRBV19; 7 bases are shared with TRBD1. Trimming at V came to 9 bases and at J to 6 bases, leaving 2 bases not matched to a gene. In germline, CDR1 is LNHDA, CDR2 SQIVND (reference sequence). This CDR3 is built from 11 residues. The CDR3 region is CASNRGNEQFF. Written as DNA, the CDR3 is TGTGCCAGCAACAGGGGCAATGAGCAGTTCTTC.

The V call is TRBV18, the J call TRBJ2-1; D may be TRBD1 (6 bases). From germline, CDR1 is KGHSH and CDR2 LQKENI. The CDR3 runs 11 residues. The germline V and J ends were trimmed by 7 bases and 7 bases, with 8 bases remaining between them. CDR3 DNA: TGTGCCAGCTTAGGGGGAAATGAGCAGTTCTTC. Its protein product is CASLGGNEQFF.

The gene calls are TRBV19 and TRBJ1-1; TRBD1 agrees at 8 bases. V trimming: 5 bases; J trimming: 0 bases; junction bases outside the gene matches: 2. Germline V lookup: CDR1 LNHDA, CDR2 SQIVND (reference sequence). The CDR3 sequence is 14 residues long. This CDR3 is CASSQGAMNTEAFF. The CDR3 DNA is TGTGCCAGTAGTCAGGGGGCTATGAACACTGAAGCTTTCTTT.

The genes are TRBV2 and TRBJ2-7, with D possibly matching TRBD1 (5 bases). Trimming took off 2 bases at V and 4 bases at J, with 18 bases between the two ends. Per germline, CDR1 SNHLY and CDR2 FYNNEI. CDR3 length: 16 residues. CDR3 sequence: CASSESSAGHLYEQYF. In DNA, the CDR3 is TGTGCCAGCAGTGAATCTTCGGCAGGGCACCTTTACGAGCAGTACTTC.

The chain employs TRBV4-1 and TRBJ2-5; the match to TRBD2 covers 8 bases. J lost 4 bases, V lost 1 base, and 5 bases had no gene match. Germline V CDR1 and CDR2: MGHRA, YSYEKL. The CDR3 is made up of 15 amino acids. The CDR3, as DNA: TGCGCCAGCAGCCAAGTCGCCCTAGCGGGAGAGACCCAGTACTTC. It translates to CASSQVALAGETQYF.

The rearrangement joins TRBV6-5 to TRBJ1-2, with D uncertain. The V end was cut by 6 bases, the J end by 2 bases, with 13 bases between. This CDR3 comprises 14 residues. Germline V CDR1 and CDR2: MNHEY, SVGAGI. CDR3 in DNA: TGTGCCAGCAGGCCCTTGTCGGGGAACTATGGCTACACCTTC. It yields the protein CASRPLSGNYGYTF.

The V call is TRBV27, the J call TRBJ1-1, with D possibly matching TRBD1 (6 bases). This CDR3 comprises 13 residues. V lost 8 bases and J 4 bases, leaving 14 bases between the germline ends. CDR1 is MNHEY and CDR2 is SMNVEV in the germline V gene (reference sequence). As DNA, the CDR3 is TGTGCCAGCCAACAGGGAGTGGGCACTGAAGCTTTCTTT. Translating it yields CASQQGVGTEAFF.